The 10 T cell receptor beta chains presented below share a single source sample, sequenced in a study of T-cell memory formation after mild COVID-19. TCRdb reanalysed the 5' RACE reads using MiXCR and keeps one entry per CDR3 protein. The sample includes 200,000 to 300,000 distinct CDR3 sequences, roughly a sixth of them seen just once. The specimen sequenced was PBMCs or a T cell subset sorted from them (not recorded which). These receptors were obtained from a man aged 18-30 years who had mild COVID-19 (a few samples of this study predate the infection). Cell type and time point are not known.

This clonotype was seen ten or more times. The chain joins TRBV11-2 to TRBJ1-1, with D hard to call. The germline CDR1 and CDR2 sequences are SGHAT and FQNNGV. V was shortened by 1 base and J by 1 base, with 7 bases between the two germline ends. The CDR3 covers 14 residues. CDR3 sequence reads: CASSLVTGNTEAFF. The CDR3 DNA sequence: TGTGCCAGCAGCTTAGTCACGGGGAACACTGAAGCTTTCTTT. Complete variable domain (other parts from reference TRBV11-2 and TRBJ1-1): EAGVAQSPRYKIIEKRQSVAFWCNPISGHATLYWYQQILGQGPKLLIQFQNNGVVDDSQLPKDRFSAERLKGVDSTLKIQPAKLEDSAVYLCASSLVTGNTEAFFGQGTRLTVV.

The chain has TRBV7-2 and TRBJ2-3; D is unresolved. Between the trimmed V and J ends, which lost 2 bases and 6 bases, there was a span of 6 bases. The CDR3 length is 12 residues. In germline, CDR1 is SGHTA, CDR2 FQGNSA. The CDR3: CASSLYWDTQYF. CDR3 sequence (DNA): TGTGCCAGCAGCTTATATTGGGATACGCAGTATTTT.

The table lists this clonotype with a few counts. The chain recombines TRBV25-1 with TRBJ2-5; 7 bases agree with TRBD1. In germline, CDR1 is MGHDK, CDR2 SYGVNS. With V trimmed by 4 bases and J by 4 bases, 12 bases remained unmatched. The CDR3 totals 16 residues. Written as DNA, the CDR3 is TGTGCCAGCAGTGGCCGGACGACAGGGCTAGGAGAGACCCAGTACTTC. This encodes CASSGRTTGLGETQYF.

CDR3 protein: CASNPTAWGKNIQYF. The DNA of the CDR3 is TGTGCCAGCAACCCGACAGCCTGGGGCAAAAACATTCAGTACTTC. The chain joins TRBV28 to TRBJ2-4; TRBD1 is a possible D gene (5 bases). Germline loops: CDR1 MDHEN, CDR2 SYDVKM. Trimming took 7 bases from V and 3 from J, leaving 16 bases between them. This CDR3 contains 15 residues.

The table lists this clonotype with a few counts. The chain links TRBV15 to TRBJ1-1; D remains ambiguous. Per germline, CDR1 LNHNV and CDR2 YYDKDF (reference sequence). The CDR3 consists of 15 residues. Deletions cut 1 base from V and 1 base from J, with 10 bases between. CDR3 loop: CATSRAAEKNTEAFF. The CDR3 DNA follows: TGTGCCACCAGCAGAGCGGCAGAAAAGAACACTGAAGCTTTCTTT.

This clonotype was seen ten or more times. The chain carries TRBV5-1 and TRBJ2-7; 7 bases are a match to TRBD1. This CDR3 spans 16 amino acids. The V and J ends lost 4 bases and 3 bases, in that order; junction bases with no gene match: 13. Germline V gene lookup returns CDR1 SGHRS and CDR2 YFSETQ. The CDR3 reads CASSRQIRDSNYEQYF. The CDR3 coding sequence is TGCGCCAGCAGCCGACAAATACGGGACAGCAACTACGAGCAGTACTTC.

The sample holds a few counts of this clonotype. This rearrangement joins TRBV10-3 to TRBJ1-1; D may be TRBD1 (5 bases). V dropped 4 bases and J dropped 0 bases, with 12 bases sitting between them. CDR3 size: 15 residues. CDR1 is ENHRY, CDR2 SYGVKD, per germline. CDR3 residues: CAISGQTVMNTEAFF. CDR3 nucleotide sequence: TGTGCCATCAGTGGCCAGACAGTGATGAACACTGAAGCTTTCTTT.

This chain links TRBV24-1 with TRBJ2-3; D is unresolved. The CDR3 extends over 17 amino acids. CDR1 and CDR2 (germline): KGHDR, SFDVKD. V lost 1 base and J lost 2, with 15 bases in between. CDR3 nucleotides: TGTGCCACCAGTGATTTTTCTACATCTCTGACCACAGATACGCAGTATTTT. Protein product: CATSDFSTSLTTDTQYF.

This clonotype was seen only a few times. This rearrangement joins TRBV6-5 to TRBJ2-1; D remains unclear. This CDR3 is 13 amino acids long. Trimming took off 1 base at V and 5 bases at J, with 6 bases between the two ends. The germline gives CDR1 MNHEY, CDR2 SVGAGI. The CDR3 DNA reads TGTGCCAGCAGTTACTTTGCAGACAATGAGCAGTTCTTC. Translation: CASSYFADNEQFF.

The chain couples TRBV28 to TRBJ1-3; D remains ambiguous. Trimming took 7 bases from V and 3 from J, leaving 4 bases between them. The CDR3 spans 11 residues. CDR1 and CDR2 (germline): MDHEN, SYDVKM. CDR3 residues: CASNIGNTIYF. The CDR3 DNA sequence: TGTGCCAGCAACATTGGAAACACCATATATTTT.